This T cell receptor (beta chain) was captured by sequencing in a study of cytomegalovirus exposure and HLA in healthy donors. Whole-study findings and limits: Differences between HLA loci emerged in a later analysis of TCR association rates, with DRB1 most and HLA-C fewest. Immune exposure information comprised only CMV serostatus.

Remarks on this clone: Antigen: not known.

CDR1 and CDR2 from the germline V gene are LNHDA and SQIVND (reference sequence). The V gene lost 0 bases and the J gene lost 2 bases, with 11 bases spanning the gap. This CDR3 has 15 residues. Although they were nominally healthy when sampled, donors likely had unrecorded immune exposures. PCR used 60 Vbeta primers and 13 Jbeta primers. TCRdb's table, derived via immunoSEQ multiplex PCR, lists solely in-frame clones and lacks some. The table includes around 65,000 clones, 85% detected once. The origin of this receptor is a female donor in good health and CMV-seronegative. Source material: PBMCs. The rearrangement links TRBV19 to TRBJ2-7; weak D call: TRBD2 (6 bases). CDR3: CASSIEAGRTYEQYF. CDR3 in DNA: TGTGCCAGTAGTATAGAAGCAGGGAGGACCTACGAGCAGTACTTC.